This is a list of T cell receptor beta chains from one sample in a study of cytomegalovirus exposure and HLA in healthy donors. TCRdb keeps only in-frame clones here, not all; method: immunoSEQ multiplex PCR. The sample shows around 88,000 clones, 74% of them seen only once. The sequencing sample was made of PBMCs. These receptors came from a male donor in good health and CMV-seronegative. Both conserved end residues are part of each CDR3. Fields, in order: D gene, clone size, J gene, V gene, CDR3 protein, CDR3 DNA. D genes are given only for firm matches. Only part of the rows carry a size: once, few, many, or a class if the clone is expanded.

d_gene: NA; abundance: few; j_gene: TRBJ1-3; v_gene: TRBV27; CDR3aa: CAGRTAGNTIYF; CDR3nt: TGTGCCGGACGGACAGCTGGAAACACCATATATTTT
d_gene: NA; abundance: NA; j_gene: TRBJ2-7; v_gene: TRBV4-1; CDR3aa: CASSLAGQGGLYEQYF; CDR3nt: TGCGCCAGCAGCCTAGCGGGACAGGGTGGGCTCTACGAGCAGTACTTC
d_gene: NA; abundance: NA; j_gene: TRBJ1-1; v_gene: TRBV28; CDR3aa: CASSSWSGDTEAFF; CDR3nt: TGTGCCAGCAGTTCGTGGTCGGGGGACACTGAAGCTTTCTTT
d_gene: NA; abundance: NA; j_gene: TRBJ1-1; v_gene: TRBV6-6; CDR3aa: CASSYPVGQMNTEAFF; CDR3nt: TGTGCCAGCAGTTACCCGGTTGGACAGATGAACACTGAAGCTTTCTTT
d_gene: TRBD1; abundance: NA; j_gene: TRBJ1-2; v_gene: TRBV9; CDR3aa: CASRETGGYGYTF; CDR3nt: TGTGCCAGCCGCGAGACAGGGGGCTATGGCTACACCTTC
d_gene: NA; abundance: once; j_gene: TRBJ2-7; v_gene: TRBV28; CDR3aa: CASSLWRDSYEQYF; CDR3nt: TGTGCCAGCAGTTTATGGCGGGACTCCTACGAGCAGTACTTC
d_gene: NA; abundance: NA; j_gene: TRBJ2-1; v_gene: TRBV5-1; CDR3aa: CASSLGGKYNEQFF; CDR3nt: TGCGCCAGCAGCTTGGGCGGGAAGTACAATGAGCAGTTCTTC
d_gene: NA; abundance: NA; j_gene: TRBJ2-7; v_gene: TRBV6-5; CDR3aa: CASSTGYEQYF; CDR3nt: TGTGCCAGCAGTACAGGCTACGAGCAGTACTTC
d_gene: TRBD2; abundance: NA; j_gene: TRBJ2-7; v_gene: TRBV4-1; CDR3aa: CASSQDHGRSHEQYF; CDR3nt: TGCGCCAGCAGCCAAGACCACGGGAGGTCCCACGAGCAGTACTTC
d_gene: NA; abundance: NA; j_gene: TRBJ2-7; v_gene: TRBV7-5; CDR3aa: CARSFFGTGSNEQYF; CDR3nt: NA
d_gene: TRBD1; abundance: NA; j_gene: TRBJ2-5; v_gene: TRBV25-1; CDR3aa: CASSEYSGGGLQETQYF; CDR3nt: TGTGCCAGCAGTGAATACTCAGGGGGCGGACTACAAGAGACCCAGTACTTC
d_gene: NA; abundance: NA; j_gene: TRBJ2-3; v_gene: TRBV27; CDR3aa: CASSLVGTDTQYF; CDR3nt: TGTGCCAGCAGTTTAGTAGGCACAGATACGCAGTATTTT
d_gene: TRBD2; abundance: NA; j_gene: TRBJ2-7; v_gene: TRBV19; CDR3aa: CASSIPGTSGQGQYF; CDR3nt: TGTGCCAGTAGTATACCCGGGACTAGCGGACAAGGGCAGTACTTC
d_gene: TRBD1; abundance: NA; j_gene: TRBJ2-7; v_gene: TRBV28; CDR3aa: CASSSPDRDKQYF; CDR3nt: TGTGCCAGCAGCTCCCCGGACAGGGACAAGCAGTACTTC
d_gene: TRBD1; abundance: few; j_gene: TRBJ1-1; v_gene: TRBV2; CDR3aa: CASTWTGQNTEAFF; CDR3nt: TGTGCCAGCACCTGGACAGGGCAAAACACTGAAGCTTTCTTT
d_gene: NA; abundance: NA; j_gene: TRBJ1-2; v_gene: TRBV7-3; CDR3aa: CASSPQGSDYGYTF; CDR3nt: TGTGCCAGCAGCCCCCAGGGGAGTGACTATGGCTACACCTTC
d_gene: NA; abundance: NA; j_gene: TRBJ1-4; v_gene: TRBV7-8; CDR3aa: CASSRYSNEKLFF; CDR3nt: TGTGCCAGCAGCCGGTACTCTAATGAAAAACTGTTTTTT
d_gene: NA; abundance: few; j_gene: TRBJ2-1; v_gene: TRBV7-6; CDR3aa: CASSLGLVYNEQFF; CDR3nt: TGTGCCAGCAGCCTGGGACTGGTTTACAATGAGCAGTTCTTC
d_gene: NA; abundance: NA; j_gene: TRBJ1-6; v_gene: TRBV28; CDR3aa: CASSKGGKGSPLHF; CDR3nt: TGTGCCAGCAGTAAGGGAGGGAAGGGTTCACCCCTCCACTTT
d_gene: TRBD2; abundance: NA; j_gene: TRBJ2-3; v_gene: TRBV13; CDR3aa: CASSPEREYAQYF; CDR3nt: TGTGCCAGCAGCCCTGAGCGGGAGTATGCGCAGTATTTT
d_gene: TRBD1; abundance: NA; j_gene: TRBJ1-1; v_gene: TRBV7-9; CDR3aa: CASSLADRGLTEAFF; CDR3nt: TGTGCCAGCAGCCTCGCGGACAGGGGGCTAACTGAAGCTTTCTTT
d_gene: NA; abundance: NA; j_gene: TRBJ2-1; v_gene: TRBV19; CDR3aa: CASSMGSTYNEQFF; CDR3nt: TGTGCCAGTAGTATGGGGAGCACCTACAATGAGCAGTTCTTC
d_gene: NA; abundance: few; j_gene: TRBJ2-7; v_gene: TRBV30; CDR3aa: CAWSERRDGYYEQYF; CDR3nt: TGTGCCTGGAGCGAAAGGAGGGACGGATACTACGAGCAGTACTTC
d_gene: TRBD2; abundance: NA; j_gene: TRBJ2-7; v_gene: TRBV4-1; CDR3aa: CASSQDKPSGIYEQYF; CDR3nt: TGCGCCAGCAGCCAAGATAAGCCTAGCGGGATCTACGAGCAGTACTTC
d_gene: TRBD2; abundance: NA; j_gene: TRBJ2-3; v_gene: TRBV7-3; CDR3aa: CASSLVAGGIPDTQYF; CDR3nt: TGTGCCAGCAGCTTGGTAGCGGGAGGAATTCCAGATACGCAGTATTTT
d_gene: NA; abundance: NA; j_gene: TRBJ2-1; v_gene: TRBV27; CDR3aa: CASSLRQAYNEQFF; CDR3nt: TGTGCCAGCAGTTTAAGGCAGGCCTACAATGAGCAGTTCTTC
d_gene: TRBD2; abundance: NA; j_gene: TRBJ2-1; v_gene: TRBV7-3; CDR3aa: CASSYGLAGYNEQFF; CDR3nt: TGTGCCAGCAGCTACGGACTAGCGGGCTACAATGAGCAGTTCTTC
d_gene: NA; abundance: NA; j_gene: TRBJ2-6; v_gene: TRBV5-6; CDR3aa: CASSTSYSGANVLTF; CDR3nt: TGTGCCAGCAGCACTAGTTATTCTGGGGCCAACGTCCTGACTTTC
d_gene: NA; abundance: NA; j_gene: TRBJ2-7; v_gene: TRBV4-2; CDR3aa: CASSQDLGRPYEQYF; CDR3nt: TGTGCCAGCAGCCAAGATCTGGGCAGGCCCTACGAGCAGTACTTC
d_gene: NA; abundance: NA; j_gene: TRBJ2-3; v_gene: TRBV5-1; CDR3aa: CASSLNSGGTDTQYF; CDR3nt: TGCGCCAGCAGCTTGAACTCGGGGGGCACAGATACGCAGTATTTT
d_gene: TRBD2; abundance: few; j_gene: TRBJ2-1; v_gene: TRBV11-1; CDR3aa: CASSWSGALGYNEQFF; CDR3nt: TGTGCCAGCAGCTGGAGCGGGGCCCTGGGGTACAATGAGCAGTTCTTC
d_gene: TRBD1; abundance: NA; j_gene: TRBJ2-7; v_gene: TRBV28; CDR3aa: CASSREQGREQYF; CDR3nt: TGTGCCAGCAGTCGAGAACAGGGGCGCGAGCAGTACTTC
d_gene: NA; abundance: NA; j_gene: TRBJ1-4; v_gene: TRBV6-5; CDR3aa: CASSYRRQGRAEKLFF; CDR3nt: TGTGCCAGCAGTTACCGCCGACAAGGTCGAGCAGAAAAACTGTTTTTT
d_gene: NA; abundance: NA; j_gene: TRBJ2-3; v_gene: TRBV7-8; CDR3aa: CASSFTLGLPRTDTQYF; CDR3nt: TGTGCCAGCAGCTTTACCCTGGGACTCCCGAGGACAGATACGCAGTATTTT
d_gene: TRBD1; abundance: NA; j_gene: TRBJ1-2; v_gene: TRBV2; CDR3aa: CASLPISPGQGIGYTF; CDR3nt: TGTGCCAGCCTTCCGATCTCACCGGGACAGGGAATCGGCTACACCTTC
d_gene: NA; abundance: NA; j_gene: TRBJ1-1; v_gene: TRBV9; CDR3aa: CASSLRAGEAFF; CDR3nt: TGTGCCAGCAGTCTTAGGGCGGGCGAAGCTTTCTTT
d_gene: NA; abundance: NA; j_gene: TRBJ1-4; v_gene: TRBV6-5; CDR3aa: CASPPNGTTGKLFF; CDR3nt: TGTGCCAGCCCACCCAACGGGACAACCGGAAAACTGTTTTTT
d_gene: NA; abundance: NA; j_gene: TRBJ2-1; v_gene: TRBV25-1; CDR3aa: CASSDIGRSDEQFF; CDR3nt: TGTGCCAGCAGTGATATCGGCCGAAGCGATGAGCAGTTCTTC
d_gene: NA; abundance: NA; j_gene: TRBJ1-2; v_gene: TRBV19; CDR3aa: CASSIGLANYGYTF; CDR3nt: TGTGCCAGTAGTATCGGTCTAGCTAACTATGGCTACACCTTC
d_gene: TRBD1; abundance: NA; j_gene: TRBJ2-7; v_gene: TRBV6-6; CDR3aa: CASTARDRVRYEQYF; CDR3nt: TGTGCCAGCACCGCCCGGGACAGGGTGAGATACGAGCAGTACTTC
d_gene: NA; abundance: once; j_gene: TRBJ1-5; v_gene: TRBV27; CDR3aa: CASSLGWGQPQHF; CDR3nt: TGTGCCAGCAGCCTAGGATGGGGCCAGCCCCAGCATTTT
d_gene: TRBD1; abundance: NA; j_gene: TRBJ1-5; v_gene: TRBV28; CDR3aa: CASSFGQGALNQPQHF; CDR3nt: TGTGCCAGCAGTTTCGGACAGGGGGCACTTAATCAGCCCCAGCATTTT
d_gene: TRBD2; abundance: NA; j_gene: TRBJ2-3; v_gene: TRBV5-4; CDR3aa: CASSKIGRGGNTDTQYF; CDR3nt: TGTGCCAGCAGCAAGATTGGTCGGGGAGGGAACACAGATACGCAGTATTTT
d_gene: TRBD2; abundance: NA; j_gene: TRBJ2-7; v_gene: TRBV18; CDR3aa: CASSPPLASGYEQYF; CDR3nt: TGTGCCAGCTCACCACCTCTGGCTAGCGGGTACGAGCAGTACTTC
d_gene: TRBD1; abundance: NA; j_gene: TRBJ1-2; v_gene: TRBV15; CDR3aa: CATSSFGSSTGEFSYGYTF; CDR3nt: TGTGCCACCAGCAGCTTTGGAAGCTCGACAGGGGAATTTTCCTATGGCTACACCTTC
d_gene: TRBD1; abundance: NA; j_gene: TRBJ2-5; v_gene: TRBV27; CDR3aa: CASSLTATGGRETQYF; CDR3nt: TGTGCCAGCAGTTTAACCGCGACAGGGGGCCGGGAGACCCAGTACTTC
d_gene: NA; abundance: NA; j_gene: TRBJ2-1; v_gene: TRBV9; CDR3aa: CASSVEVEGPHNEQFF; CDR3nt: TGTGCCAGCAGCGTAGAAGTTGAGGGTCCGCACAATGAGCAGTTCTTC
d_gene: NA; abundance: NA; j_gene: TRBJ2-7; v_gene: TRBV9; CDR3aa: CASSAGGLAETYEQYF; CDR3nt: TGTGCCAGCAGCGCCGGGGGCCTAGCGGAAACCTACGAGCAGTACTTC
d_gene: NA; abundance: once; j_gene: TRBJ2-7; v_gene: TRBV29-1; CDR3aa: CSVGPVTGYEQYF; CDR3nt: TGCAGCGTTGGCCCGGTTACTGGCTACGAGCAGTACTTC
d_gene: TRBD2; abundance: few; j_gene: TRBJ2-5; v_gene: TRBV10-2; CDR3aa: CASSEGLAGVRETQYF; CDR3nt: TGCGCCAGCAGTGAAGGGCTAGCGGGAGTAAGGGAGACCCAGTACTTC
d_gene: NA; abundance: once; j_gene: TRBJ1-4; v_gene: TRBV7-2; CDR3aa: CASSLAGEVNEKLFF; CDR3nt: TGTGCCAGCAGCTTAGCGGGGGAGGTTAATGAAAAACTGTTTTTT
d_gene: TRBD1; abundance: few; j_gene: TRBJ2-7; v_gene: TRBV27; CDR3aa: CASSGQGGYEQYF; CDR3nt: TGTGCCAGCAGTGGACAGGGTGGCTACGAGCAGTACTTC
d_gene: NA; abundance: NA; j_gene: TRBJ1-1; v_gene: TRBV5-1; CDR3aa: CASSAIGVREGNTEAFF; CDR3nt: TGCGCCAGCAGCGCGATCGGTGTCAGGGAAGGGAACACTGAAGCTTTCTTT
d_gene: NA; abundance: many; j_gene: TRBJ1-1; v_gene: TRBV6-5; CDR3aa: CASSYRAAYATEAFF; CDR3nt: TGTGCCAGCAGTTACCGAGCTGCTTATGCCACTGAAGCTTTCTTT